What follows describes a single T cell receptor beta chain. Antigen unknown. The gene names given are mouse names. This sample's time point: mouse harvest day 14 after allogeneic transplant. Tail vein injection delivered 10^7 T-cell-depleted bone marrow cells and 10^6 splenic CD5+ T cells. This sample was included in a study of tissue T cells after allogeneic stem cell transplantation. Study results and limitations: Shared clones across patients were few; motif clustering revealed tissue-specific shared signatures.

Sequencing was performed with immunoSEQ multiplex PCR; in TCRdb, only in-frame clones are kept and a portion is missing. The data contain several thousand clones, approximately 34% of them seen just once; the ten biggest clones take up just under 6.5%. Sequences were obtained from skin. The source of this sequence is a female BALB/c mouse given C57BL/6 T cells with graft-versus-host disease after an allogeneic hematopoietic cell transplant.

The CDR3 protein is CSSSQDWGGASAEQFF. CDR3 DNA, as far as it was read: TGCTCCAGCAGTCAAGACTGGGGGGGCGCGAGTGCTGAGCAGTTC. This chain connects TRBV23 to TRBJ2-1; the D segment call TRBD2 is taken from the table without a DNA check. Read data end 1 residue before the CDR3 end; the end is taken from the germline J gene. The CDR3 consists of 16 residues. The germline CDR1 and CDR2 sequences are KGHTA and FQNQQP.